The rows below give T cell receptor beta chains drawn from one sample of a study of metastatic and nonmetastatic thyroid tumors. TCRdb reprocessed the PCR reads using MiXCR. The repertoire includes about 43,000 clones, under 4% of them detected once, and 9.5% to 10% sits in the top ten. The sample taken for sequencing was blood. The receptors come from a female donor with papillary thyroid cancer or a benign thyroid nodule (not recorded which). Some clones in this sample may be carry-over from other donors' samples. CDR3s include the opening cysteine and the closing phenylalanine or tryptophan. The D gene is left open where the match is weak. Size tells how often a clone was seen (once, few, many) or the class of an expanded clone, and some rows leave it out.

CDR3: CATSREWGGTDTQYF
DNA: TGTGCCACCAGCAGAGAATGGGGAGGGACAGATACGCAGTATTTT
size: few
J: TRBJ2-3
V: TRBV15
D: TRBD2

CDR3: CASSSSMSFEPQHF
DNA: TGTGCCAGCAGTTCCTCCATGAGTTTCGAGCCCCAGCATTTT
size: few
J: TRBJ1-5
V: TRBV6-9
D: NA

CDR3: CASSQMGGKGTGELFF
DNA: TGTGCCAGCAGCCAGATGGGCGGGAAGGGAACCGGGGAGCTGTTTTTT
size: few
J: TRBJ2-2
V: TRBV3-1
D: NA

CDR3: CASSEVSRGSTGELFF
DNA: TGTGCCAGCAGTGAAGTTTCAAGGGGTTCCACCGGGGAGCTGTTTTTT
size: many
J: TRBJ2-2
V: TRBV6-1
D: NA

CDR3: CASSSGGGEQYF
DNA: TGTGCCAGCAGCTCAGGGGGAGGTGAGCAGTACTTC
size: many
J: TRBJ2-7
V: TRBV3-1
D: NA

CDR3: CASSSGWGSVSPLHF
DNA: TGTGCCAGCAGTTCAGGGTGGGGGAGTGTTTCACCCCTCCACTTT
size: NA
J: TRBJ1-6
V: TRBV12-3/TRBV12-4
D: NA

CDR3: CASSSPGAANEQFF
DNA: TGTGCCAGCAGCAGCCCTGGGGCAGCCAATGAGCAGTTCTTC
size: few
J: TRBJ2-1
V: TRBV6-2/TRBV6-3
D: NA

CDR3: CASSILRETQYF
DNA: TGTGCCAGCAGTATCCTACGGGAGACCCAGTACTTC
size: many
J: TRBJ2-5
V: TRBV28
D: NA

CDR3: CAWSVLLRKGASGYTF
DNA: TGTGCCTGGAGTGTACTCCTTAGGAAGGGGGCAAGTGGCTACACCTTC
size: many
J: TRBJ1-2
V: TRBV30
D: TRBD1

CDR3: CATREAGAGNEQFF
DNA: TGTGCCACCAGGGAGGCGGGAGCTGGGAATGAGCAGTTCTTC
size: many
J: TRBJ2-1
V: TRBV15
D: TRBD2

CDR3: CATRSYTGGYEQYF
DNA: TGTGCCACCAGGAGCTATACAGGGGGCTACGAGCAGTACTTC
size: NA
J: TRBJ2-7
V: TRBV6-1
D: TRBD1

CDR3: CATSYRTGQPLHF
DNA: TGTGCCACCAGCTACCGGACAGGCCAACCCCTCCACTTT
size: NA
J: TRBJ1-6
V: TRBV15
D: TRBD1

CDR3: CASSLYTGGVTGELFF
DNA: TGTGCCAGCAGCCTATACACAGGGGGCGTCACCGGGGAGCTGTTTTTT
size: few
J: TRBJ2-2
V: TRBV7-8
D: TRBD1

CDR3: CASSLVVRTEQFF
DNA: TGTGCCAGCAGCTTAGTTGTGCGCACTGAGCAGTTCTTC
size: many
J: TRBJ2-1
V: TRBV11-3
D: NA

CDR3: CASSESQLYGYTF
DNA: TGTGCCAGCAGTGAAAGCCAGCTCTATGGCTACACCTTC
size: few
J: TRBJ1-2
V: TRBV6-1
D: NA

CDR3: CASRTSGRASTDTQYF
DNA: TGTGCCAGCAGGACTAGCGGGAGGGCTAGCACAGATACGCAGTATTTT
size: many
J: TRBJ2-3
V: TRBV28
D: TRBD2

CDR3: CASSSGGQGEGNQPQHF
DNA: TGTGCCAGCAGTTCGGGTGGACAGGGGGAGGGCAATCAGCCCCAGCATTTT
size: few
J: TRBJ1-5
V: TRBV6-1
D: TRBD1

CDR3: CASSPRTSGGWIGTGELFF
DNA: TGTGCCAGTAGTCCGCGGACTAGCGGTGGGTGGATCGGGACCGGGGAGCTGTTTTTT
size: few
J: TRBJ2-2
V: TRBV19
D: TRBD2

CDR3: CASSEGTTTGELFF
DNA: TGCGCCAGCAGTGAAGGGACTACGACCGGGGAGCTGTTTTTT
size: many
J: TRBJ2-2
V: TRBV10-1
D: TRBD2

CDR3: CASSPQRSGHGNTIYF
DNA: TGTGCCAGCTCACCCCAGCGTTCGGGACATGGAAACACCATATATTTT
size: NA
J: TRBJ1-3
V: TRBV18
D: NA

CDR3: CSAIQGLAGGLETQYF
DNA: TGCAGTGCCATCCAGGGACTAGCGGGAGGATTGGAGACCCAGTACTTC
size: many
J: TRBJ2-5
V: TRBV20-1
D: TRBD2

CDR3: CASSSGGAGGGELFF
DNA: TGTGCCAGCAGCTCGGGTGGAGCGGGAGGCGGGGAGCTGTTTTTT
size: many
J: TRBJ2-2
V: TRBV13
D: TRBD2

CDR3: CASSIYPRGVNSPLHF
DNA: TGTGCCAGTAGTATATATCCCCGGGGGGTAAATTCACCCCTCCACTTT
size: NA
J: TRBJ1-6
V: TRBV19
D: NA

CDR3: CASSMTGPSGGYTF
DNA: TGTGCCAGTAGTATGACGGGGCCATCCGGAGGCTACACCTTC
size: NA
J: TRBJ1-2
V: TRBV19
D: NA

CDR3: CSVIGRGASNTGELFF
DNA: TGCAGCGTTATAGGCAGGGGTGCTTCGAACACCGGGGAGCTGTTTTTT
size: many
J: TRBJ2-2
V: TRBV29-1
D: NA

CDR3: CASSPHEGRGRYNEQFF
DNA: TGTGCCAGCAGCCCCCACGAGGGGAGGGGGCGGTACAATGAGCAGTTCTTC
size: many
J: TRBJ2-1
V: TRBV12-3/TRBV12-4
D: NA

CDR3: CASSLWEDSSTNEQFF
DNA: TGTGCCAGCAGCTTATGGGAGGACTCTTCCACCAATGAGCAGTTCTTC
size: many
J: TRBJ2-1
V: TRBV7-8
D: NA

CDR3: CASSENRGNQPQHF
DNA: TGTGCCAGCAGTGAGAACAGAGGCAATCAGCCCCAGCATTTT
size: many
J: TRBJ1-5
V: TRBV6-1
D: NA

CDR3: CASSLNPGPTYF
DNA: TGTGCCAGCAGTTTGAATCCGGGACCGACCTATTTT
size: many
J: TRBJ2-3
V: TRBV28
D: NA

CDR3: CASSLRLDEKLFF
DNA: TGCGCCAGCAGCTTGCGTTTGGACGAAAAACTGTTTTTT
size: many
J: TRBJ1-4
V: TRBV5-1
D: NA

CDR3: CSVMGGVGYEQYF
DNA: TGCAGCGTCATGGGGGGAGTCGGATACGAGCAGTACTTC
size: NA
J: TRBJ2-7
V: TRBV20-1
D: NA

CDR3: CASSLAGGSVAKNIQYF
DNA: TGTGCCAGCAGCTTAGCGGGGGGATCGGTAGCCAAAAACATTCAGTACTTC
size: few
J: TRBJ2-4
V: TRBV7-8
D: NA

CDR3: CSAMTGSTEAFF
DNA: TGCAGTGCGATGACAGGGAGCACTGAAGCTTTCTTT
size: NA
J: TRBJ1-1
V: TRBV20-1
D: TRBD1

CDR3: CSASDRGGELFF
DNA: TGCAGTGCTAGTGATCGGGGCGGCGAGCTGTTTTTT
size: many
J: TRBJ2-2
V: TRBV20-1
D: NA

CDR3: CASSELGVGVLNEQFF
DNA: TGTGCCAGCAGTGAACTCGGGGTAGGTGTACTCAATGAGCAGTTCTTC
size: many
J: TRBJ2-1
V: TRBV6-1
D: NA

CDR3: CSVESGISEAFF
DNA: TGCAGCGTTGAATCGGGGATCTCTGAAGCTTTCTTT
size: many
J: TRBJ1-1
V: TRBV29-1
D: NA

CDR3: CSAREVGNSPLHF
DNA: TGCAGTGCTAGGGAGGTTGGGAATTCACCCCTCCACTTT
size: NA
J: TRBJ1-6
V: TRBV20-1
D: NA

CDR3: CASSLNNEQFF
DNA: TGTGCCAGCAGCCTTAACAATGAGCAGTTCTTC
size: many
J: TRBJ2-1
V: TRBV7-6
D: NA

CDR3: CASSRSGYTF
DNA: TGTGCCAGTAGCAGGAGTGGCTACACCTTC
size: few
J: TRBJ1-2
V: TRBV28
D: NA

CDR3: CAWSFGSRNNSPLHF
DNA: TGTGCCTGGAGTTTCGGGTCTCGAAATAATTCACCCCTCCACTTT
size: medium-sized
J: TRBJ1-6
V: TRBV30
D: NA

CDR3: CASAESGRYEQYF
DNA: TGTGCCAGCGCGGAGAGCGGGAGGTACGAGCAGTACTTC
size: many
J: TRBJ2-7
V: TRBV19
D: TRBD2

CDR3: CATSEAGGANYGYTF
DNA: TGTGCCACCAGTGAAGCAGGGGGCGCTAACTATGGCTACACCTTC
size: few
J: TRBJ1-2
V: TRBV24-1
D: TRBD1

CDR3: CASSFLSQYEQYF
DNA: TGCGCCAGCAGCTTTTTGTCTCAATACGAGCAGTACTTC
size: many
J: TRBJ2-7
V: TRBV5-1
D: NA

CDR3: CSARIRDPYEQYF
DNA: TGCAGTGCTAGAATCAGGGACCCCTACGAGCAGTACTTC
size: many
J: TRBJ2-7
V: TRBV20-1
D: NA

CDR3: CSVDPGQGGGYTF
DNA: TGCAGCGTTGACCCGGGACAGGGAGGCGGCTACACCTTC
size: NA
J: TRBJ1-2
V: TRBV29-1
D: TRBD1

CDR3: CASRNPRHRDRCDYGYTF
DNA: TGTGCCAGCAGAAACCCCAGACACCGGGACAGGTGCGACTATGGCTACACCTTC
size: few
J: TRBJ1-2
V: TRBV6-2/TRBV6-3
D: TRBD1

CDR3: CASSLVSGSTDTQYF
DNA: TGCGCCAGCAGCTTGGTTAGCGGAAGCACAGATACGCAGTATTTT
size: many
J: TRBJ2-3
V: TRBV5-1
D: NA

CDR3: CASSQNIDAYNEQFF
DNA: TGTGCCAGCAGCCAAAATATCGACGCCTACAATGAGCAGTTCTTC
size: many
J: TRBJ2-1
V: TRBV3-1
D: NA

CDR3: CASSERETPGYGYTF
DNA: TGCGCCAGCAGTGAACGAGAGACGCCGGGTTATGGCTACACCTTC
size: once
J: TRBJ1-2
V: TRBV6-1
D: NA

CDR3: CASSYSPGGSNNEQFF
DNA: TGTGCCAGCAGTTACTCGCCAGGGGGATCGAACAATGAGCAGTTCTTC
size: NA
J: TRBJ2-1
V: TRBV6-5
D: TRBD1

CDR3: CASSRDRIYEQYF
DNA: TGTGCCAGCAGCCGGGACAGAATCTACGAGCAGTACTTC
size: NA
J: TRBJ2-7
V: TRBV6-2/TRBV6-3
D: TRBD1